The T cell receptor (beta chain) under discussion was sequenced for a study of human T cells and chemical hapten exposure. For the study at large: A 2 cm by 2 cm inner upper arm patch received 2% DPC for sensitization. Broader study findings: TCRs above 1 in 1000 frequency stayed constant with DPC sensitization.

Time point reported: pre-sensitization, week 0. The treatment is: therapeutic diphenylcyclopropenone sensitization with weekly scalp DPC. This clonotype showed up many times. What it recognizes is unknown. Original methodology: Counts of TCRs in each sample centred on a median of approximately 100,000 and extended from approximately 20,000 to 700,000. MiXCR was run by TCRdb on the RACE reads, yielding one entry per CDR3 protein. None of the V and J calls come from the authors' own analysis; TCRdb made them. Of some 38,000 distinct CDR3 sequences detected, roughly 7.2% appear once; the ten largest clones hold about 1.2%. The sequence came from a woman between 50 and 59 years old with alopecia areata. Some clones in this sample may be carry-over from other donors' samples. Material: whole blood, obtained in connection with sensitization to the hapten diphenylcyclopropenone (DPC).

The CDR3 DNA reads TGTGCCAGTAGCGTTGATAGCAATCAGCCCCAGCATTTT. Translation: CASSVDSNQPQHF. This chain connects TRBV19 to TRBJ1-5; no clear D. Trimming left V 6 bases short and J 0 bases short, with 6 bases between. The CDR3 extends over 13 amino acids. Germline V gene data show CDR1 as LNHDA and CDR2 as SQIVND (reference sequence).